This note documents a single T cell receptor beta chain sequence. Its matching antigen is unknown. The germline gives CDR1 LGHNA, CDR2 YSLEER. CDR3 length: 17 amino acids. The ends lost 3 bases at V and 5 bases at J; junction bases unmatched: 13. Primers for the PCR totalled 60 Vbeta and 13 Jbeta. Only in-frame clones appear in the TCRdb table, and some are missing; sequencing was by immunoSEQ multiplex PCR. Altogether under 200,000 clones are present, around four fifths being singletons, with the ten largest covering over 1%. This sample was included in a study of cytomegalovirus exposure and HLA in healthy donors. Broader study findings: In a later analysis, common viral pathogens appeared linked to several of the most significant clusters. Productive status was seen about 87% or about 30% of the time for most TCR beta V segments in an earlier analysis. Among TCR beta chains, those listed as cytomegalovirus-associated numbered some 170.

This clonotype was obtained from a woman in her fifties or sixties in good health and CMV-seronegative. Sequencing used PBMCs. The rearrangement joins TRBV4-3 to TRBJ2-5; 9 bases agree with TRBD1. CDR3 DNA sequence: TGCGCCAGCAGCCAGGGGGCAACAGGGGGCGGCCGGGAGACCCAGTACTTC. The encoded protein is CASSQGATGGGRETQYF.